The 18 T cell receptor beta chains reported below all come from one sample, sequenced in a study of identical twins. TCRdb re-derived calls from the 5' RACE reads in MiXCR, one entry per CDR3 protein. The profile shows about 250,000 distinct CDR3 sequences, roughly 8.7% of them singletons. These data were also filed under a second study, of yellow fever vaccine responses in identical twins.

The sequenced sample consisted of CD8+ T cells sorted from blood. The receptors derive from a woman aged 18-35 years in good health.

This clonotype was seen at least ten times. The V and J genes are TRBV15 and TRBJ1-2; a possible D gene is TRBD1 (5 bases). The V gene's germline CDR1 is LNHNV and CDR2 YYDKDF (reference sequence). This CDR3 is built from 14 residues. V was trimmed by 4 bases and J by 1 base, leaving 10 bases between them. The CDR3 region is CATSTGQDNYGYTF. CDR3 coding DNA: TGTGCCACCAGCACTGGACAAGATAACTATGGCTACACCTTC.

This clonotype came up a few times. The chain uses TRBV12-3 or TRBV12-4 and TRBJ2-2; perhaps TRBD2 as D (6 bases). Trimming shortened V by 5 bases and J by 0 bases, and 25 bases separated the two germline ends. The CDR3 is 20 residues long. The CDR3 spells CASSTSSLSGKGSNTGELFF. The CDR3 DNA is TGTGCCAGCAGTACTAGCTCACTCTCGGGGAAGGGTTCGAACACCGGGGAGCTGTTTTTT.

This sequence joins TRBV4-3 and TRBJ2-1; D gene uncertain. This CDR3 is built from 18 residues. V lost 0 bases and J 0 bases, leaving 15 bases between the germline ends. Germline CDR1 reads LGHNA; CDR2 reads YSLEER. CDR3 nucleotide sequence: TGCGCCAGCAGCCAAGACGTCGCTTCCGTTAGCTCCTACAATGAGCAGTTCTTC. Its protein product is CASSQDVASVSSYNEQFF.

This chain connects TRBV15 to TRBJ2-1; D remains unclear. The CDR3 loop spans 15 amino acids. Germline V gene sequence: CDR1 LNHNV, CDR2 YYDKDF (reference sequence). V gave up 0 bases and J gave up 2 bases, with 8 bases separating them. DNA for the CDR3: TGTGCCACCAGCAGAGAATCCAGCGCCTACAATGAGCAGTTCTTC. Translating it yields CATSRESSAYNEQFF.

This clonotype was seen more than once but under ten times. The chain carries TRBV27 and TRBJ2-3, with 7 positions matching TRBD2. The V gene's germline CDR1 is MNHEY and CDR2 SMNVEV (reference sequence). V dropped 5 bases and J dropped 1; count of bases not matched to a gene: 9. This CDR3 contains 16 residues. The CDR3 here is CASSGRLALGTDTQYF. CDR3 sequence (DNA): TGTGCCAGCAGTGGAAGACTAGCCTTAGGCACAGATACGCAGTATTTT.

Only a few counts were recorded for this clonotype. The chain recombines TRBV7-9 with TRBJ2-7; D possibly corresponds to TRBD1 (5 bases). V lost 5 bases and J 5 bases, leaving 22 bases between the germline ends. The CDR3 contains 16 residues. In germline, CDR1 is SEHNR, CDR2 FQNEAQ (reference sequence). In DNA form, the CDR3 reads TGTGCCAGCAGCCCCAGGGCCGCGTCCAGCCTCCACGAGCAGTACTTC. Encoded protein: CASSPRAASSLHEQYF.

The chain recombines TRBV20-1 with TRBJ2-7; 7 nucleotides align to TRBD1. Germline V lookup: CDR1 DFQATT, CDR2 SNEGSKA (reference sequence). This CDR3 comprises 14 residues. Trimming took 3 bases from V and 2 from J; bases not matched to a gene: 7. The CDR3 loop is CSARTDRAAYEQYF. The CDR3 coding sequence is TGCAGTGCTAGGACCGACAGGGCAGCCTACGAGCAGTACTTC.

J is TRBJ2-1 and V is TRBV5-1; D remains ambiguous. The CDR3 has 12 residues. V was clipped by 7 bases and J by 7 bases, with 12 bases between them. The germline CDR1 and CDR2 sequences are SGHRS and YFSETQ. CDR3 coding DNA: TGCGCCAGCGTTTCGGCTGGGAATGAGCAGTTCTTC. This codes for CASVSAGNEQFF.

On this clonotype: One junction end disagrees with the germline gene, perhaps due to a read error. V is TRBV20-1 and J is TRBJ2-2, with TRBD2 identical over 8 bases. Germline V CDR1 and CDR2: DFQATT, SNEGSKA (reference sequence). This CDR3 is 17 amino acids long. The CDR3 region has the DNA TGCTGTGCTACACTAGCGGAAGATTATGCGAACACCGGGGAGCTGTTTTTT. This codes for CCATLAEDYANTGELFF.

This clonotype has a count of ten or more. The chain links TRBV29-1 to TRBJ2-7; 7 bases match TRBD1. Trimming removed 3 bases from V and 4 bases from J; junction bases left unmatched: 12. Germline assignment: CDR1 SQVTM and CDR2 ANQGSEA. CDR3 length: 15 amino acids. CDR3 DNA sequence: TGCAGCGTTGACCTCGGAGACAGGGATCCTTACGAGCAGTACTTC. It yields the protein CSVDLGDRDPYEQYF.

This clonotype was found a few times. The chain uses TRBV20-1 and TRBJ2-1, with 10 bases aligning to TRBD2. The V and J ends lost 0 bases and 8 bases, in that order; junction bases with no gene match: 13. The CDR3 has 17 amino acids. Germline CDR1 reads DFQATT; CDR2 reads SNEGSKA (reference sequence). CDR3 coding DNA: TGCAGTGCTAGAGATATGGGGGCTAGCGGGAGATACCATGAGCAGTTCTTC. The encoded protein is CSARDMGASGRYHEQFF.

This clonotype was seen at least ten times. The V and J genes are TRBV27 and TRBJ2-1; possibly TRBD1 for D (6 bases). Germline CDR1 MNHEY, CDR2 SMNVEV (reference sequence). The ends were cut back, 2 bases at V and 2 bases at J, with 13 bases in the middle. This CDR3 comprises 16 residues. In DNA, the CDR3 is TGTGCCAGCAGTTTAACTACAGGGTACACCTACAATGAGCAGTTCTTC. This gives the protein CASSLTTGYTYNEQFF.

The CDR3 sequence is CASSTSGTGGDEQYF. CDR3 DNA sequence: TGTGCCAGCAGCACCTCCGGGACAGGGGGGGACGAGCAGTACTTC. The chain is built from TRBV9 and TRBJ2-7; 11 nucleotides match TRBD1. The V segment lost 4 bases and the J segment 5 bases; nucleotides outside the gene matches: 8. Germline V gene data show CDR1 as SGDLS and CDR2 as YYNGEE. The CDR3 is 15 amino acids.

For the CDR3, the DNA is TGTGCCAGCAGGCGGGCGGGAGGGACAGAGACCCAGTACTTC. Protein sequence: CASRRAGGTETQYF. The chain employs TRBV27 and TRBJ2-5, with 9 bases lining up with TRBD2. The CDR3 totals 14 residues. Germline V gives CDR1 MNHEY, CDR2 SMNVEV (reference sequence). With 6 bases clipped from V and 4 bases from J, the junction kept 6 bases outside the gene matches.

This clonotype has a count of ten or more. The chain recombines TRBV7-9 with TRBJ2-2; 10 nucleotides line up with TRBD1. The CDR3 spans 15 residues. V shed 5 bases and J 4 bases; nucleotides not matched to a gene: 4. Germline values: CDR1 SEHNR, CDR2 FQNEAQ (reference sequence). The CDR3 reads CASSPGTGVTGELFF. The CDR3 region has the DNA TGTGCCAGCAGCCCCGGGACAGGGGTCACCGGGGAGCTGTTTTTT.

This clonotype was detected only a few times. CDR3 amino acids: CASSTKNSYEQYF. CDR3 in DNA: TGTGCCAGCAGTACTAAGAACTCCTACGAGCAGTACTTC. The chain employs TRBV27 and TRBJ2-7, with D unresolved. This CDR3 has 13 residues. From germline, CDR1 is MNHEY and CDR2 SMNVEV (reference sequence). V was trimmed by 5 bases and J by 0 bases, leaving 8 bases between them.

The chain combines TRBV7-2 with TRBJ2-2, with D perhaps matching TRBD1 or TRBD2 (6 bases each). The CDR3 runs 17 residues. Germline-derived CDR1 and CDR2 are SGHTA and FQGNSA. V was trimmed by 4 bases and J by 7 bases, leaving 22 bases between them. This chain's CDR3 is CASSSAPGGSRGGELFF. In DNA form, the CDR3 reads TGTGCCAGCAGCTCAGCGCCCGGGGGTAGCAGGGGCGGGGAGCTGTTTTTT.

This clonotype was counted ten times or more. This chain links TRBV5-5 with TRBJ2-3, with D possibly being TRBD2 (6 bases). Deletions cut 4 bases from V and 2 bases from J, with 17 bases between. Germline V gene sequence: CDR1 SGHKS, CDR2 YYEKEE (reference sequence). The CDR3 runs 16 residues. CDR3 sequence reads: CASSNWDSGDTDTQYF. As DNA, the CDR3 is TGTGCCAGCAGCAACTGGGACTCGGGGGACACAGATACGCAGTATTTT.